The TCR beta chain under discussion was sequenced for a study of vaccination effects on CD4 cells after COVID-19. At the level of the study: Antigen-specific CD4+ T cells were expanded (with viral peptide pools) by the ViraFEST assay ahead of sequencing. Study findings and constraints: Among infection- and vaccine-induced clones, marked clonal contraction occurred late after vaccination. From healthy vaccinees, only 1 of 255 vaccine-induced clones also reacted to common cold coronaviruses.

Culture proceeded for approximately 10 days, and CD4+ T cells were then isolated. People in the vaccine group had not been infected with SARS-CoV-2 before, and their nucleocapsid antibodies were negative. Comments on this clone: Its antigen remains unidentified.

Germline lookup yields CDR1 MNHEY and CDR2 SMNVEV (reference sequence). Trimming took 6 bases from V and 5 from J, leaving 14 bases between them. The CDR3 sequence is 14 residues long. The assay was immunoSEQ multiplex PCR, and TCRdb's table has in-frame clones only and misses some. The sample contains around 35,000 clones, 65% to 70% of which appear only once. Sequences were derived from CD4+ T cells from PBMCs cultured without peptide, sampled before COVID-19 vaccination. The receptor comes from a human donor who received a COVID-19 vaccine. The chain has TRBV27 and TRBJ2-1; D may correspond to TRBD1 or TRBD2 (5 bases each). The CDR3 DNA sequence: TGTGCCAGCAGAACGACAAGGGGAGACAATGAGCAGTTCTTC. This gives the protein CASRTTRGDNEQFF.